This T cell receptor beta chain was captured by sequencing in a study of vaccination effects on CD4 cells after COVID-19. Culture proceeded for about 11 days, and CD4+ T cells were then isolated. Two doses of either BNT162b2 or mRNA-1273 were given to each participant. Produced via immunoSEQ multiplex PCR; TCRdb's table is partial and in-frame only. Here the sample spans about 57,000 clones, about four fifths being singletons. Concerning this clone itself: The antigen is unknown.

Trimming took off 4 bases at V and 3 bases at J, with 11 bases between the two ends. There are 13 residues in the CDR3. Germline lookup yields CDR1 SQVTM and CDR2 ANQGSEA. The source of this sequence is a human donor who received a COVID-19 vaccine. Material: CD4+ T cells from PBMCs cultured without peptide, obtained after COVID-19 vaccination. The chain has TRBV29-1 and TRBJ2-3; a possible D gene is TRBD2 (7 bases). The CDR3 bases are TGCAGCGTTGGGGGGCGGGGGACAGATACGCAGTATTTT. It codes for CSVGGRGTDTQYF.